This T cell receptor beta chain was profiled in a study of monozygotic twins with inflammatory bowel disease. General study results and limits: Whether twins were concordant or discordant made no difference to repertoire similarity, possibly from limited power.

As regards this clonotype: Its target is not known.

Total RNA, at roughly 3,700 ng, went into every TCR library. During cDNA synthesis, UMIs that each contained a 6-nucleotide sample barcode were added by means of template switching. After re-calling the 5' RACE reads, TCRdb lists one entry per CDR3 protein, DNA absent. The listing records over 90,000 distinct CDR3 sequences. The sample consisted of blood. This TCR came from a human donor with ulcerative colitis or Crohn's disease, or a healthy co-twin of an affected twin (not recorded which).

CDR3 residues: CASSELPDKNIQYF. The chain uses TRBV9 and TRBJ2-4; TCRdb calls TRBD1, which cannot be checked without DNA. Germline V gene sequence: CDR1 SGDLS, CDR2 YYNGEE. CDR3 length equals 14 residues.